These 3 T cell receptor beta chains came from one sample sequenced in a study of T cells in Graves' hyperthyroidism and ophthalmopathy. Amplified TCR beta CDR3 regions derived from RNA transcripts. The HTBI set primed first-round TCR CDR3 RT-PCR. TCRdb analysed the multiplex PCR reads with MiXCR anew, one entry per CDR3 protein. This repertoire shows 370,000 or so distinct CDR3 sequences, roughly 14% found once; its top ten account for roughly 20%. The sample comprised blood. The receptors stem from a man under 40 with Graves' hyperthyroidism that later progressed to Graves' ophthalmopathy.

At least ten counts were recorded for this clonotype. The rearrangement uses TRBV3-1 and TRBJ2-3; 10 bases match TRBD2. The trim removed 1 base at V and 6 bases at J, leaving 4 bases unmatched. Germline assignment: CDR1 LGHDT and CDR2 YNNKEL (reference sequence). There are 15 residues in the CDR3. The CDR3 nucleotides are TGTGCCAGCAGCCAAGTCACTAGCGGGGATGATACGCAGTATTTT. This translates into CASSQVTSGDDTQYF.

The gene calls are TRBV5-1 and TRBJ2-5, with 9 bases matching TRBD1. V shed 6 bases and J 5 bases; nucleotides not matched to a gene: 8. There are 14 residues in the CDR3. Per the germline V gene, CDR1 is SGHRS and CDR2 is YFSETQ. CDR3 sequence (DNA): TGCGCCAGCACCCGGGACAGGGAATTGGAGACCCAGTACTTC. Translated, it gives CASTRDRELETQYF. Drawing the rest from reference TRBV5-1 and TRBJ2-5, the complete variable domain is KAGVTQTPRYLIKTRGQQVTLSCSPISGHRSVSWYQQTPGQGLQFLFEYFSETQRNKGNFPGRFSGRQFSNSRSEMNVSTLELGDSALYLCASTRDRELETQYFGPGTRLLVL.

This clonotype was recorded many times. The chain combines TRBV27 with TRBJ1-5; 7 nucleotides align to TRBD1. Trimming cost V 3 bases and J 4 bases; bases outside gene matches: 6. The CDR3 runs to 15 residues. Germline V lookup: CDR1 MNHEY, CDR2 SMNVEV (reference sequence). CDR3 sequence (DNA): TGTGCCAGCAGTTTCCTACCAGGGGGAAATCAGCCCCAGCATTTT. Translation: CASSFLPGGNQPQHF.